One and the same sample provided the 21 T cell receptor beta chains below, sequenced in a study of control samples from healthy donors and cancer patients. Some clones are missing from TCRdb's copy, which holds only in-frame ones; the method was immunoSEQ multiplex PCR. The data hold some 150,000 clones, with 96% observed a single time. Sequencing was performed on blood. The source of these receptors is a woman younger than 45 in good health.

As DNA, the CDR3 is TGTGCCAGCAGCTTGGGCCCCCTGACTAGCGGTACCTACGAGCAGTACTTC. It is translated as CASSLGPLTSGTYEQYF. This chain connects TRBV5-5 to TRBJ2-7, with 9 bases matching TRBD2. The CDR3 consists of 17 residues. From germline, CDR1 is SGHKS and CDR2 YYEKEE (reference sequence). V shed 0 bases and J 2 bases; nucleotides not matched to a gene: 9.

The rearrangement joins TRBV15 to TRBJ1-1; no definite D call. This CDR3 region has 15 residues. Germline lookup yields CDR1 LNHNV and CDR2 YYDKDF (reference sequence). Trimming left V 1 base short and J 0 bases short, with 9 bases between. Written as DNA, the CDR3 is TGTGCCACCAGCAGAGGGACGGGGATGAACACTGAAGCTTTCTTT. Translated, it gives CATSRGTGMNTEAFF. The entire variable domain, with the rest obtained from reference TRBV15 and TRBJ1-1, is as follows: DAMVIQNPRYQVTQFGKPVTLSCSQTLNHNVMYWYQQKSSQAPKLLFHYYDKDFNNEADTPDNFQSRRPNTSFCFLDIRSPGLGDTAMYLCATSRGTGMNTEAFFGQGTRLTVV.

This chain joins TRBV28 and TRBJ1-2; D is uncertain. Germline V gene lookup returns CDR1 MDHEN and CDR2 SYDVKM. The V gene lost 7 bases and the J gene lost 4 bases, with 10 bases spanning the gap. The CDR3 runs 12 residues. The DNA of the CDR3 is TGTGCCAGCAAGGGCCTTATCTATGGCTACACCTTC. Translated: CASKGLIYGYTF.

The chain combines TRBV25-1 with TRBJ1-1; 7 bases fit TRBD1. Trimming took 6 bases from V and 6 from J; bases not matched to a gene: 10. CDR1 and CDR2 from the germline V gene are MGHDK and SYGVNS. This CDR3 is 14 amino acids long. The CDR3 here is CASRGFRGRSEAFF. The CDR3 nucleotides are TGTGCCAGCAGGGGGTTCAGGGGGAGGTCTGAAGCTTTCTTT.

The chain has TRBV29-1 and TRBJ2-7; 7 positions match TRBD2. V shed 6 bases and J 0 bases; nucleotides not matched to a gene: 5. CDR1 is SQVTM, CDR2 ANQGSEA, per germline. The CDR3 is 13 amino acids. CDR3: CSVDLAGSYEQYF. In DNA, the CDR3 is TGCAGCGTCGATTTAGCGGGCTCCTACGAGCAGTACTTC.

V and J are TRBV9 and TRBJ2-2; tentatively, D is TRBD2 (6 bases). CDR1 is SGDLS and CDR2 is YYNGEE in the germline V gene. The CDR3 has 20 amino acids. V dropped 1 base and J dropped 7 bases, with 29 bases sitting between them. CDR3 residues: CASSVLPEDWREEIGGELFF. Written as DNA, the CDR3 is TGTGCCAGCAGCGTATTGCCCGAGGACTGGCGGGAAGAGATAGGCGGGGAGCTGTTTTTT.

The genes are TRBV23-1 and TRBJ2-1, with 11 bases lining up with TRBD2. TRBV23-1 is an open reading frame whose function is uncertain. The CDR3 totals 15 residues. J gave up 4 bases and V 8 bases, and 7 bases lay outside the gene matches. DNA of the CDR3: TGCGCCAGCTTCTCGACTAGCGGGATGTACAATGAGCAGTTCTTC. Its translation: CASFSTSGMYNEQFF.

The chain links TRBV11-2 to TRBJ2-1; D unclear. The germline V and J ends were trimmed by 5 bases and 12 bases, with 14 bases remaining between them. Germline CDR1 is SGHAT and CDR2 is FQNNGV. This CDR3 is built from 12 residues. The CDR3 sequence: CASSRHSERQFF. The CDR3 nucleotides are TGTGCCAGCAGCCGCCATTCGGAAAGGCAGTTCTTC.

J is TRBJ2-1 and V is TRBV11-2, with 9 bases aligning to TRBD2. This CDR3 region has 16 residues. CDR1 and CDR2 (germline): SGHAT, FQNNGV. V was pared by 5 bases and J by 4 bases, with 9 bases of the junction left unmatched. The CDR3 reads CASSLPRLADYNEQFF. The CDR3 DNA sequence: TGTGCCAGCAGCCTCCCCAGACTAGCGGATTACAATGAGCAGTTCTTC.

The V gene is TRBV28, the J gene TRBJ1-1; D uncertain. V lost 2 bases and J 0 bases, leaving 10 bases between the germline ends. The germline V gene encodes CDR1 MDHEN and CDR2 SYDVKM. The CDR3 covers 15 residues. The CDR3 region has the DNA TGTGCCAGCAGTTTAGGCTCTGGGGTGAACACTGAAGCTTTCTTT. Translation: CASSLGSGVNTEAFF.

The chain joins TRBV6-6 to TRBJ1-1, with 10 bases aligning to TRBD1. The CDR3 totals 14 residues. Trimming cost V 8 bases and J 5 bases; bases outside gene matches: 8. CDR1 and CDR2 (germline): MNHNY, SVGAGI (reference sequence). In nucleotides, the CDR3 is TGTGCCAGCGTATCCGGGACAGGGGTAACTGAAGCTTTCTTT. Translated, it gives CASVSGTGVTEAFF.

V usage is TRBV5-4 and J usage is TRBJ1-6; D possibly corresponds to TRBD1 (5 bases). From germline, CDR1 is SGHNT and CDR2 YYREEE (reference sequence). Trimming stripped 4 bases from V and 8 bases from J, with 16 bases between. CDR3 size: 15 residues. The chain's CDR3 is CASSHSGDGYSPLHF. As DNA, the CDR3 is TGTGCCAGCAGCCACTCCGGGGACGGGTATTCACCCCTCCACTTT. Combining the CDR3 with reference TRBV5-4 and TRBJ1-6 gives the whole variable domain ETGVTQSPTHLIKTRGQQVTLRCSSQSGHNTVSWYQQALGQGPQFIFQYYREEENGRGNFPPRFSGLQFPNYSSELNVNALELDDSALYLCASSHSGDGYSPLHFGNGTRLTVT.

The rearrangement uses TRBV18 and TRBJ2-2; D is undetermined. V was trimmed by 3 bases and J by 1 base, leaving 9 bases between them. Germline CDR1 is KGHSH and CDR2 is LQKENI. This CDR3 is 15 amino acids long. The CDR3 DNA reads as TGTGCCAGCTCACCCAGCCTCCTGAACACCGGGGAGCTGTTTTTT. Encoded protein: CASSPSLLNTGELFF.

V usage is TRBV5-6 and J usage is TRBJ1-1; D gene uncertain. The V and J ends lost 4 bases and 2 bases respectively, with 9 bases between them. The germline V gene has CDR1 SGHDT and CDR2 YYEEEE. This CDR3 spans 13 amino acids. The CDR3, as DNA: TGTGCCAGCAGCCGTAGTTATAACACTGAAGCTTTCTTT. This sequence encodes CASSRSYNTEAFF.

The chain links TRBV18 to TRBJ2-2, with D unresolved. CDR3 length: 13 amino acids. Germline CDR1 KGHSH, CDR2 LQKENI. Trimming left V 3 bases short and J 7 bases short, with 9 bases between. CDR3 bases: TGTGCCAGCTCACCTACAGTTATCGGGGAGCTGTTTTTT. Residues: CASSPTVIGELFF.

The V gene is TRBV28, the J gene TRBJ2-1; 12 bases fit TRBD2. The CDR3 has 14 residues. Germline values: CDR1 MDHEN, CDR2 SYDVKM. V trimming: 6 bases; J trimming: 8 bases; junction bases outside the gene matches: 5. The DNA for the CDR3 is TGTGCCAGCAGCCCTAGCGGGGGGGCACATGAGCAGTTCTTC. This sequence encodes CASSPSGGAHEQFF.

CDR3 in DNA: TGCAGCGGGGGGACAGGGGTGGTAGCTTTCTTT. It codes for CSGGTGVVAFF. The rearrangement links TRBV29-1 to TRBJ1-1; 10 positions match TRBD1. J gave up 10 bases and V 7 bases, and 6 bases lay outside the gene matches. The length of the CDR3 is 11 residues. Per the germline V gene, CDR1 is SQVTM and CDR2 is ANQGSEA. The whole variable domain, remainder taken from reference TRBV29-1 and TRBJ1-1, is SAVISQKPSRDICQRGTSLTIQCQVDSQVTMMFWYRQQPGQSLTLIATANQGSEATYESGFVIDKFPISRPNLTFSTLTVSNMSPEDSSIYLCSGGTGVVAFFGQGTRLTVV.

J is TRBJ2-2 and V is TRBV6-1; D uncertain. Trimming shortened V by 0 bases and J by 4 bases, and 9 bases separated the two germline ends. Germline V gives CDR1 MNHNS, CDR2 SASEGT. The CDR3 consists of 15 residues. The CDR3 bases are TGTGCCAGCAGTGAAGCGGAAGGTAGCACCGGGGAGCTGTTTTTT. It encodes CASSEAEGSTGELFF.

This chain joins TRBV5-4 and TRBJ1-6, with D unresolved. Germline values: CDR1 SGHNT, CDR2 YYREEE (reference sequence). Trimming took 7 bases from V and 0 from J, leaving 20 bases between them. The CDR3 length is 18 residues. This chain's CDR3 is CASHMDPTQSSYNSPLHF. The CDR3 DNA reads as TGTGCCAGCCATATGGACCCCACTCAGAGCTCCTATAATTCACCCCTCCACTTT.

The rearrangement joins TRBV19 to TRBJ2-3; the D gene is possibly TRBD2 (6 bases). This CDR3 comprises 14 residues. The V end lost 7 bases, the J end lost 0 bases, and 11 bases lay between the germline ends. Germline CDR1 reads LNHDA; CDR2 reads SQIVND (reference sequence). CDR3 sequence reads: CASKEGFSTDTQYF. For the CDR3, the DNA is TGTGCCAGTAAGGAGGGCTTCAGCACAGATACGCAGTATTTT.

The V and J genes are TRBV6-1 and TRBJ1-2, with D possibly being TRBD1 (6 bases). Trimming removed 2 bases at V and 8 bases at J, with 9 bases between. The CDR3 has 12 residues. The germline CDR1 and CDR2 sequences are MNHNS and SASEGT. CDR3 in DNA: TGTGCCAGCAGTGAAACAGGGTACGGCTACACCTTC. This translates into CASSETGYGYTF.